This TCR beta chain was sequenced for a study of cytomegalovirus exposure and HLA in healthy donors. Notes on this clone: Its cognate antigen is unknown.

Use of 60 Vbeta and 13 Jbeta primers characterized the PCR. Profiling relied on immunoSEQ multiplex PCR, and the TCRdb table lists in-frame clones only, not all of them. Of around 120,000 clones listed, roughly 80% are singletons. CDR3 size: 16 residues. Germline CDR1 reads LNHDA; CDR2 reads SQIVND (reference sequence). The V segment lost 2 bases and the J segment 7 bases; nucleotides outside the gene matches: 6. Study-wide findings and caveats: At a 0.05 false discovery rate, a later analysis found 15,000 to 20,000 TCR beta sequences to be associated with HLA alleles. DRB1 had the most TCR associations and HLA-C the fewest, a later analysis found, with rates varying by HLA locus. Reportedly, diagnosis of cytomegalovirus status by the classifier showed high specificity and sensitivity. In vitro assays verified that a few CMV-associated chains recognized CMV antigens specifically.

Sample: PBMCs. The sequence was collected from a man aged 25 to 40 in good health and CMV-seronegative. The chain links TRBV19 to TRBJ1-5, with 12 bases identical to TRBD1. As DNA, the CDR3 is TGTGCCAGTAGTATACCGGGACAGGGGGCTCGGCAGCCCCAGCATTTT. Translated: CASSIPGQGARQPQHF.